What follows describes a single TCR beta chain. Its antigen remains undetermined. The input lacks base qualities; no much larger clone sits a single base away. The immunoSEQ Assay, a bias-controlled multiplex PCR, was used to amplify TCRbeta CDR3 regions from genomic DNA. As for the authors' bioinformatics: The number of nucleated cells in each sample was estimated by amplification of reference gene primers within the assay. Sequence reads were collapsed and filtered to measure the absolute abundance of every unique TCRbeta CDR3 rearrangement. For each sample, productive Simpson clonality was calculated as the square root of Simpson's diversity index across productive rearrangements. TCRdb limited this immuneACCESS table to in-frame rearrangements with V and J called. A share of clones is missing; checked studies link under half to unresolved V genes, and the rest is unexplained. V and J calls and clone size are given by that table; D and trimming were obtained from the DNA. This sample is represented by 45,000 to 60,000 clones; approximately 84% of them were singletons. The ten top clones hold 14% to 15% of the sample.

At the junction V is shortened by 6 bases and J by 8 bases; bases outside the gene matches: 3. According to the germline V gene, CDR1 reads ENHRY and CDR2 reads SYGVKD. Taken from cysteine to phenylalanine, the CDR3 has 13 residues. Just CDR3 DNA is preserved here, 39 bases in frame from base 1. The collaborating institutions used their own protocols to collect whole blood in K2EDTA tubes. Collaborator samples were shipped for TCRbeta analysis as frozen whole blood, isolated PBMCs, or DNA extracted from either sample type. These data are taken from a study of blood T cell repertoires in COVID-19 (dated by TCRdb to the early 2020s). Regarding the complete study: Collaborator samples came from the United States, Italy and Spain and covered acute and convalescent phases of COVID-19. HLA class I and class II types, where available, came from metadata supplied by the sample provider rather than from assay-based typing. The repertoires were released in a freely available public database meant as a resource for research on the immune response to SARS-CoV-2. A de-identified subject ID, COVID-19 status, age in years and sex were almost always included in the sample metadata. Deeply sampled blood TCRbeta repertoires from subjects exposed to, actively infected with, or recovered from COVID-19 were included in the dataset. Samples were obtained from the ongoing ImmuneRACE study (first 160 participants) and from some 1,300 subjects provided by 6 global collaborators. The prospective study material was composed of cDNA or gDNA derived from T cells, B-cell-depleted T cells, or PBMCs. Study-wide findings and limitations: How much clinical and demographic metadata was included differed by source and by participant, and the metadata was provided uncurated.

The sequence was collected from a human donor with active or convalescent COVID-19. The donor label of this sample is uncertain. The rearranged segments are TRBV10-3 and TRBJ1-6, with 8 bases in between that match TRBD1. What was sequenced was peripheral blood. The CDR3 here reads CAISRGRDSPLHF. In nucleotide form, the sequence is TGTGCCATCAGCAGGGGGCGCGATTCACCCCTCCACTTT.